The 22 T cell receptor beta chains presented below share a single source sample, sequenced in a study of beta chain features in type 1 diabetes. TCRB transcripts that were expressed got sequenced, as all of the isolated RNA had been reverse transcribed. The table came from immunoSEQ multiplex PCR; TCRdb's copy has only in-frame clones and leaves some out. The data hold some 270,000 clones, with around 7.8% observed a single time. Sample: central memory CD4+ T cells from blood. The origin of the receptors is a woman aged 18-29 years in good health.

This clone came up a few times. This chain uses TRBV28 with TRBJ2-7; the D is unclear. The CDR3 consists of 12 residues. Between the trimmed V and J ends, which lost 2 bases and 4 bases, there was a span of 6 bases. Germline V gene sequence: CDR1 MDHEN, CDR2 SYDVKM. DNA of the CDR3: TGTGCCAGCAGTTTACCCAATTACGAGCAGTACTTC. It yields the protein CASSLPNYEQYF. Complete variable domain (other parts from reference TRBV28 and TRBJ2-7): DVKVTQSSRYLVKRTGEKVFLECVQDMDHENMFWYRQDPGLGLRLIYFSYDVKMKEKGDIPEGYSVSREKKERFSLILESASTNQTSMYLCASSLPNYEQYFGPGTRLTVT.

V gene TRBV4-1 combines with J gene TRBJ1-3; the D gene is possibly TRBD1 (5 bases). V dropped 4 bases and J dropped 0 bases, with 13 bases sitting between them. CDR1 is MGHRA, CDR2 YSYEKL, per germline. The CDR3 spans 16 residues. The CDR3 sequence is CASSLRDSSSGNTIYF. CDR3 in DNA: TGCGCCAGCAGCCTGCGGGACTCAAGCTCTGGAAACACCATATATTTT.

This clone appeared a few times. This chain links TRBV29-1 with TRBJ2-3; the match to TRBD2 covers 8 bases. The V and J ends lost 6 bases and 4 bases, in that order; junction bases with no gene match: 12. CDR1 is SQVTM and CDR2 is ANQGSEA in the germline V gene. CDR3 length equals 15 residues. This chain's CDR3 is CSVNPGLVESDTQYF. In DNA form, the CDR3 reads TGCAGCGTGAATCCGGGACTAGTCGAGTCAGATACGCAGTATTTT.

This clone appeared a few times. V gene TRBV25-1 combines with J gene TRBJ1-3; D is uncertain. The CDR3 is 14 amino acids. The V gene lost 5 bases and the J gene lost 2 bases, with 10 bases spanning the gap. CDR1 and CDR2 from the germline V gene are MGHDK and SYGVNS. The CDR3 region is CASSPAGTGNTIYF. The CDR3 bases are TGTGCCAGCAGTCCGGCGGGTACTGGAAACACCATATATTTT.

The chain links TRBV4-3 to TRBJ2-7; D might be TRBD1 or TRBD2, each matching 5 bases. Trimming removed 1 base from V and 0 bases from J, with 13 bases in between. Germline CDR1 is LGHNA and CDR2 is YSLEER. This CDR3 spans 16 amino acids. The CDR3 DNA reads TGCGCCAGCAGCCAAGGCTTGGGACGCAGCTCCTACGAGCAGTACTTC. Amino acids: CASSQGLGRSSYEQYF.

This clone was found a few times. The genes are TRBV9 and TRBJ1-1, with 8 bases identical to TRBD1. V trimming: 3 bases; J trimming: 11 bases; junction bases outside the gene matches: 3. The CDR3 consists of 11 residues. Germline CDR1 SGDLS, CDR2 YYNGEE. The CDR3 loop reads CASSGRTGAFF. For the CDR3, the DNA is TGTGCCAGCAGCGGCCGGACAGGGGCTTTCTTT.

This chain connects TRBV2 to TRBJ2-1; D not resolved. Trimming stripped 8 bases from V and 6 bases from J, with 11 bases between. The CDR3 has 12 residues. CDR1 is SNHLY and CDR2 is FYNNEI in the germline V gene. The CDR3 region has the DNA TGTGCCAGCGGGCAGGTGGTCAATGAGCAGTTCTTC. It codes for CASGQVVNEQFF.

The chain is built from TRBV11-2 and TRBJ2-3; D gene uncertain. The germline V gene encodes CDR1 SGHAT and CDR2 FQNNGV. The ends were cut back, 5 bases at V and 3 bases at J, with 6 bases in the middle. The CDR3 covers 12 residues. The CDR3 protein is CASSVRTDTQYF. The DNA of the CDR3 is TGTGCCAGCAGCGTAAGGACAGATACGCAGTATTTT.

The V call is TRBV28, the J call TRBJ2-1; 9 positions agree with TRBD2. The CDR3 extends over 17 amino acids. The J segment lost 0 bases and the V segment lost 2 bases, leaving 5 bases of the junction unmatched. Per germline, CDR1 MDHEN and CDR2 SYDVKM. The CDR3 region is CASSLSAGGSSYNEQFF. The CDR3 nucleotides are TGTGCCAGCAGTTTAAGTGCGGGGGGGAGCTCCTACAATGAGCAGTTCTTC.

This clone came up a few times. This chain joins TRBV15 and TRBJ2-7; 7 bases align to TRBD1. The J segment lost 0 bases and the V segment lost 1 base, leaving 6 bases of the junction unmatched. Germline V lookup: CDR1 LNHNV, CDR2 YYDKDF (reference sequence). The CDR3 runs 16 residues. CDR3 in amino acids: CATSRAPDRTSYEQYF. As DNA, the CDR3 is TGTGCCACCAGCAGAGCCCCGGACAGGACCTCCTACGAGCAGTACTTC.

The gene calls are TRBV6-4 and TRBJ2-3; D may be TRBD1 (5 bases). CDR1 MRHNA and CDR2 SNTAGT come from the germline V gene. This CDR3 comprises 13 residues. V lost 6 bases and J lost 3, with 10 bases in between. The CDR3 DNA reads TGTGCCAGCAGCATACAGGAGACAGATACGCAGTATTTT. This codes for CASSIQETDTQYF.

This clone appeared a few times. V usage is TRBV28 and J usage is TRBJ1-6, with a weak D call TRBD1 (6 bases). The CDR3 runs 12 residues. Per the germline V gene, CDR1 is MDHEN and CDR2 is SYDVKM. Deletions cut 4 bases from V and 14 bases from J, with 12 bases between. CDR3 protein: CASSYGQNSLHF. The CDR3 DNA is TGTGCCAGCAGTTATGGACAGAATTCCCTCCACTTT.

This clone was observed a handful of times. V usage is TRBV4-1 and J usage is TRBJ2-5; 8 nucleotides line up with TRBD2. V was clipped by 2 bases and J by 1 base; unmatched bases: 9. Germline-derived CDR1 and CDR2 are MGHRA and YSYEKL. CDR3 length: 17 amino acids. The CDR3 bases are TGCGCCAGCAGCCAAACAAATGCGGGGGGACCCCAAGAGACCCAGTACTTC. Protein sequence: CASSQTNAGGPQETQYF.

This clone was detected only a few times. The chain joins TRBV11-3 to TRBJ2-1; possibly TRBD2 for D (6 bases). Trimming removed 1 base at V and 2 bases at J, with 15 bases between. CDR3 length: 17 residues. The germline gives CDR1 SGHNT, CDR2 YENEEA. The CDR3 protein is CASSLGREFLPYNEQFF. DNA for the CDR3: TGTGCCAGCAGCTTAGGTCGGGAGTTTCTTCCCTACAATGAGCAGTTCTTC.

This clone was picked up many times. The junction departs from the called germline gene at one end, perhaps through a read error. V and J are TRBV7-6 and TRBJ2-1; 8 nucleotides match TRBD2. Germline V CDR1 and CDR2: SGHVS, FNYEAQ. This CDR3 is 16 amino acids long. CDR3 nucleotide sequence: TGTGCCAGCAACTTAGCGGGGCCGAGCTCCTACAATGAGCAGTTCTTC. Its protein is CASNLAGPSSYNEQFF.

This clone was observed a handful of times. The V call is TRBV19, the J call TRBJ2-5; 7 bases match TRBD2. Losses at the gene ends were 11 bases for V and 3 bases for J; bases not matched to a gene: 12. Germline values: CDR1 LNHDA, CDR2 SQIVND (reference sequence). This CDR3 has 14 amino acids. CDR3 sequence (DNA): TGTGCCCACCAGTACGGGGGGAAGAAAGAGACCCAGTACTTC. Translation gives CAHQYGGKKETQYF.

The J gene is TRBJ1-3, the V gene TRBV11-2; TRBD1 might be the D (5 bases). This CDR3 contains 16 residues. Looked up from germline, CDR1 is SGHAT and CDR2 is FQNNGV. V was clipped by 1 base and J by 1 base, with 11 bases between them. CDR3 bases: TGTGCCAGCAGCTTAGGGACAAACCCTTCTGGAAACACCATATATTTT. It specifies CASSLGTNPSGNTIYF.

This clone was seen repeatedly, ten times or more. The chain joins TRBV7-3 to TRBJ2-1, with 8 positions matching TRBD2. J gave up 7 bases and V 5 bases, and 13 bases lay outside the gene matches. Germline CDR1 SGHTA, CDR2 FQGTGA. The CDR3 loop spans 16 amino acids. The CDR3 nucleotides are TGTGCCAGCAGCCCCACAGCGGGGGCAAGTGTGAATGAGCAGTTCTTC. Residues: CASSPTAGASVNEQFF.

This clone was counted many times. DNA for the CDR3: TGTGCCAGCTCACTCTCCAGGGGAACTGGGGCCAACGTCCTGACTTTC. Protein sequence: CASSLSRGTGANVLTF. The chain combines TRBV18 with TRBJ2-6; D perhaps matches TRBD1 (6 bases). From germline, CDR1 is KGHSH and CDR2 LQKENI. The CDR3 has 16 residues. The V gene lost 4 bases and the J gene lost 2 bases, with 12 bases spanning the gap.

The V call is TRBV23-1, the J call TRBJ1-1; 9 bases fit TRBD1. TRBV23-1 is marked as an open reading frame, function uncertain. Losses at the gene ends were 0 bases for V and 5 bases for J; bases not matched to a gene: 16. The CDR3 is 19 amino acids. CDR3 residues: CASSQSGRTGAALWTEAFF. CDR3 bases: TGCGCCAGCAGTCAATCGGGGCGGACAGGGGCGGCGTTGTGGACTGAAGCTTTCTTT.

The V and J genes are TRBV11-2 and TRBJ2-5; D call uncertain. Germline CDR1 and CDR2: SGHAT and FQNNGV. This CDR3 region has 11 residues. V shed 1 base and J shed 5 bases, with 2 bases lying between them. The CDR3 nucleotides read TGTGCCAGCAGCTTAGCCGAGACCCAGTACTTC. Translated: CASSLAETQYF.

The table lists this clone with a few counts. This sequence joins TRBV11-3 and TRBJ2-5; 12 positions agree with TRBD2. The CDR3 is made up of 16 amino acids. The V and J ends lost 4 bases and 3 bases, in that order; junction bases with no gene match: 6. The germline gives CDR1 SGHNT, CDR2 YENEEA. The CDR3 here is CASSSGLAGNKETQYF. The CDR3 coding sequence is TGTGCCAGCAGCTCCGGACTAGCGGGAAACAAAGAGACCCAGTACTTC.